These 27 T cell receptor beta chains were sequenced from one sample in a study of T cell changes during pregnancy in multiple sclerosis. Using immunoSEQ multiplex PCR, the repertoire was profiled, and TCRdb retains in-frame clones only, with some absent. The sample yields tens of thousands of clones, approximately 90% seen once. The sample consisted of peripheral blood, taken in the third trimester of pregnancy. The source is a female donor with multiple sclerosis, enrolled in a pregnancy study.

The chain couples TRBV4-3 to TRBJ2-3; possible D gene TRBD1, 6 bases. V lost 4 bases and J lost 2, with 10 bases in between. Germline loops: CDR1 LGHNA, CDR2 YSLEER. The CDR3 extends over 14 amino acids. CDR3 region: CASSPTGYTDTQYF. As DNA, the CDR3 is TGCGCCAGCAGCCCTACAGGGTACACAGATACGCAGTATTTT.

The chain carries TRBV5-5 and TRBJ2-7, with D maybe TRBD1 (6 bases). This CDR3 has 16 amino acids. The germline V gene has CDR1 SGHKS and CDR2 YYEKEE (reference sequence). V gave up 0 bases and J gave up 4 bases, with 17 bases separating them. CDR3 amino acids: CASSLDSSGVTYEQYF. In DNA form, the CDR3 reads TGTGCCAGCAGCTTGGATAGTTCAGGGGTGACGTACGAGCAGTACTTC.

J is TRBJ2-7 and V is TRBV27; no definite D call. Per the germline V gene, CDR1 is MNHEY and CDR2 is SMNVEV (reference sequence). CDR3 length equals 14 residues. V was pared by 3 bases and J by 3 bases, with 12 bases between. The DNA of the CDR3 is TGTGCCAGCAGTTTTACTAACGGAAACTACGAGCAGTACTTC. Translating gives CASSFTNGNYEQYF.

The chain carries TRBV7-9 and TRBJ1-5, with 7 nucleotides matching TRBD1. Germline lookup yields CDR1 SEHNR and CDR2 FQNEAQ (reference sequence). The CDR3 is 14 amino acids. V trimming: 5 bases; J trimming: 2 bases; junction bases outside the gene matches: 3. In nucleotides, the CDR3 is TGTGCCAGCAGCCCTGACAGGGGCAATCAGCCCCAGCATTTT. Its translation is CASSPDRGNQPQHF.

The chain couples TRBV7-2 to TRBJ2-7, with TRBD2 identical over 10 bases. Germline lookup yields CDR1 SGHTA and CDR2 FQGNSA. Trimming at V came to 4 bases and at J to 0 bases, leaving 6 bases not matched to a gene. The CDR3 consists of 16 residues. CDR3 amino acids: CASSSTRTSGSYEQYF. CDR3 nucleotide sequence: TGTGCCAGCAGCTCCACCCGGACTAGCGGCTCCTACGAGCAGTACTTC. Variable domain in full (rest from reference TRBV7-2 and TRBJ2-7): GAGVSQSPSNKVTEKGKDVELRCDPISGHTALYWYRQSLGQGLEFLIYFQGNSAPDKSGLPSDRFSAERTGGSVSTLTIQRTQQEDSAVYLCASSSTRTSGSYEQYFGPGTRLTVT.

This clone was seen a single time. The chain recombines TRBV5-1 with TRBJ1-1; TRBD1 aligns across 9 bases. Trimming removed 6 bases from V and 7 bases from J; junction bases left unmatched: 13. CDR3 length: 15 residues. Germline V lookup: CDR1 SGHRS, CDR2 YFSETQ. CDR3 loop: CASTDVYRDRDEAFF. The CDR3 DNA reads TGCGCCAGCACCGATGTCTATAGGGACAGGGATGAAGCTTTCTTT.

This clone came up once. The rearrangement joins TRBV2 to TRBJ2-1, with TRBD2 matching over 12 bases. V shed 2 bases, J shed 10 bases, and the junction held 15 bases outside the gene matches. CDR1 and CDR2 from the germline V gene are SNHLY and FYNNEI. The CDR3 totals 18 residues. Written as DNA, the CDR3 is TGTGCCAGCAGTGAACGTTCTAGCGGGAGGGATATACAATGGGAGCAGTTCTTC. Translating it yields CASSERSSGRDIQWEQFF.

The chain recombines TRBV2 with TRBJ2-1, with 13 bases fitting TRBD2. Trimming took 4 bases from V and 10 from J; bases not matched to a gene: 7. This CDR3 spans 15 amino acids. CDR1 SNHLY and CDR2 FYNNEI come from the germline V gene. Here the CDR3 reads CASSVELAGGREQFF. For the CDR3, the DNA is TGTGCCAGCAGTGTAGAACTAGCGGGAGGGCGCGAGCAGTTCTTC.

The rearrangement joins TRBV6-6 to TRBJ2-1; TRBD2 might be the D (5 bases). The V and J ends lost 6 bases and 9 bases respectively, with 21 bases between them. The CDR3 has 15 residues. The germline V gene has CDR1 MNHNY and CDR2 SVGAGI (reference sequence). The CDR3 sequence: CASSPTSPSDAEQFF. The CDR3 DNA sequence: TGTGCCAGCAGCCCAACTAGTCCGTCGGACGCTGAGCAGTTCTTC.

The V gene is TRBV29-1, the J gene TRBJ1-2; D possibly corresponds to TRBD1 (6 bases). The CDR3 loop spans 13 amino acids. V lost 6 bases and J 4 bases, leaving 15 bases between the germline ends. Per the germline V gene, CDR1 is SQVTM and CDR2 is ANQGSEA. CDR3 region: CSVTGGATYGYTF. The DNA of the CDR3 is TGCAGCGTAACCGGGGGGGCCACCTATGGCTACACCTTC.

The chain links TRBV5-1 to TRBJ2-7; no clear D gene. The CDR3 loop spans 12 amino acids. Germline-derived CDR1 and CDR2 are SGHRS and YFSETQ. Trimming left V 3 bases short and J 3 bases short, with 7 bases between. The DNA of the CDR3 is TGCGCCAGCAGCTCATCGAGCTACGAGCAGTACTTC. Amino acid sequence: CASSSSSYEQYF.

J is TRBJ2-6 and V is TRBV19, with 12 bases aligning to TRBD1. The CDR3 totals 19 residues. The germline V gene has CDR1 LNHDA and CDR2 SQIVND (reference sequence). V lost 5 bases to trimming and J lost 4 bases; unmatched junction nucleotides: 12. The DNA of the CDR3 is TGTGCCAGTAGTTTTAACCCGGGACAGGGGGCGTCCGGGGCCAACGTCCTGACTTTC. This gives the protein CASSFNPGQGASGANVLTF.

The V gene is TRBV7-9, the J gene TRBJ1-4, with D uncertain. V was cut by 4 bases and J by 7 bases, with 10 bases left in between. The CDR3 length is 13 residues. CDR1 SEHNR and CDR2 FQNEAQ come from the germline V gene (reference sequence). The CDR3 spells CASSSPGGEKLFF. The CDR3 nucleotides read TGTGCCAGCAGCTCCCCGGGTGGTGAAAAACTGTTTTTT.

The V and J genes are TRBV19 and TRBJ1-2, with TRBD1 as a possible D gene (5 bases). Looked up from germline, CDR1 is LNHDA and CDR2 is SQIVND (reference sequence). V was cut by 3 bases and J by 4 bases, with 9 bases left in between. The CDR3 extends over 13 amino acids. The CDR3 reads CASSMTALYGYTF. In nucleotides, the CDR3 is TGTGCCAGTAGTATGACAGCCCTCTATGGCTACACCTTC.

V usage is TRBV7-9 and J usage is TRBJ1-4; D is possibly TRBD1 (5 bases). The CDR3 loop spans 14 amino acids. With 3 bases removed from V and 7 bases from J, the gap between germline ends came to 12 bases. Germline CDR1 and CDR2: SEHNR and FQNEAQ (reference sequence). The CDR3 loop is CASSFQGSGEKLFF. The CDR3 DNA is TGTGCCAGCAGCTTTCAGGGCAGTGGTGAAAAACTGTTTTTT.

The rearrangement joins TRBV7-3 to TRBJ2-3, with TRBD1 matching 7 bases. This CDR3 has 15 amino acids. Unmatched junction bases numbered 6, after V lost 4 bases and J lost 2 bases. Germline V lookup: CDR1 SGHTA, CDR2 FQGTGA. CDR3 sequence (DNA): TGTGCCAGCAGCTCGACAGGGATAGACACAGATACGCAGTATTTT. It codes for CASSSTGIDTDTQYF.

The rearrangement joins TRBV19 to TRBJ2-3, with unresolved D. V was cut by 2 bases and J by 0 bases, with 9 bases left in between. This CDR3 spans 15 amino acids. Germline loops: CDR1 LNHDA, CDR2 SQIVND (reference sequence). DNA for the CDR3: TGTGCCAGTAGTATAACGGTATCTAGCACAGATACGCAGTATTTT. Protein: CASSITVSSTDTQYF.

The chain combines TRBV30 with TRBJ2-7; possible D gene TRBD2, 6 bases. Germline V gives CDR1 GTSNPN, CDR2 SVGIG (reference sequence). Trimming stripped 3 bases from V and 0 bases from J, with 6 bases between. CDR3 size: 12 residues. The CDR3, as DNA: TGTGCCTGGAGCGGGGGCTCCTACGAGCAGTACTTC. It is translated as CAWSGGSYEQYF.

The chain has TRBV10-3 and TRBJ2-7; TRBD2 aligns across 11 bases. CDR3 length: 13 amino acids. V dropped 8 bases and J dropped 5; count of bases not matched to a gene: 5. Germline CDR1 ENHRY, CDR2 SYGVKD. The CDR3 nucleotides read TGTGCCATCGGGCTAGCGGGGGGCGACGAGCAGTACTTC. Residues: CAIGLAGGDEQYF.

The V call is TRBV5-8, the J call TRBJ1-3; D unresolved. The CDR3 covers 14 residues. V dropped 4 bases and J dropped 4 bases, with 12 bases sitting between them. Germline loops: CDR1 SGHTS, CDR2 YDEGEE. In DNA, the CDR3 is TGTGCCAGCAGCCCTGGGCTGAAGGGAAACACCATATATTTT. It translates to CASSPGLKGNTIYF.

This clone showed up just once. Here the CDR3 DNA reads TGCGCCAGCAGGCCTAGCGGGAACACCGGGGAGCTGTTTTTT. Protein product: CASRPSGNTGELFF. V usage is TRBV5-1 and J usage is TRBJ2-2, with TRBD2 identical over 7 bases. V shed 5 bases, J shed 1 base, and the junction held 2 bases outside the gene matches. CDR3 length: 14 amino acids. Per the germline V gene, CDR1 is SGHRS and CDR2 is YFSETQ.

CDR3 bases: TGTGCCAGCAGTGAATTGGGTTCGGGGGATTCCTACGAGCAGTACTTC. Residues: CASSELGSGDSYEQYF. This chain joins TRBV25-1 and TRBJ2-7, with a weak D call TRBD2 (6 bases). CDR3 length equals 16 residues. CDR1 is MGHDK and CDR2 is SYGVNS in the germline V gene. Trimming left V 1 base short and J 1 base short, with 14 bases between.

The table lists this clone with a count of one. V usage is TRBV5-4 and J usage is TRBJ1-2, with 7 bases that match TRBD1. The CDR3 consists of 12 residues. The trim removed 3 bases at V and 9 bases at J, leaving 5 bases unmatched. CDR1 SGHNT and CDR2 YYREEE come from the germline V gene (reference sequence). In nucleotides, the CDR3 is TGTGCCAGCAGCTACGACAGGGTTAGCTACACCTTC. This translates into CASSYDRVSYTF.

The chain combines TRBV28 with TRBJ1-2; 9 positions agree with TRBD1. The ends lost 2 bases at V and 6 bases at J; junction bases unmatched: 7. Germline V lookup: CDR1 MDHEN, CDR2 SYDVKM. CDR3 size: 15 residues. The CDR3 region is CASSLRDRVSNGYTF. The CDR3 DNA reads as TGTGCCAGCAGTTTAAGGGACAGGGTCTCCAATGGCTACACCTTC.

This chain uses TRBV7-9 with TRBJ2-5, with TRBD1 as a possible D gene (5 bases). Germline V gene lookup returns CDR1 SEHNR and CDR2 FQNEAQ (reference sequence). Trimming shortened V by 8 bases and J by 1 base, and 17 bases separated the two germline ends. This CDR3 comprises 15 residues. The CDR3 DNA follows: TGTGCCAGCGGAATAAGTGGCAGGGTCCAAGAGACCCAGTACTTC. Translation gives CASGISGRVQETQYF.

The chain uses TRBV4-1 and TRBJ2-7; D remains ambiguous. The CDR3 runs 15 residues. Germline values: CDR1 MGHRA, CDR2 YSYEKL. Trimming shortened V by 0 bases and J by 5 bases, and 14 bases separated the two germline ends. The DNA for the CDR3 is TGCGCCAGCAGCCAAGAATCCGGATATAGCAACGAGCAGTACTTC. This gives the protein CASSQESGYSNEQYF.

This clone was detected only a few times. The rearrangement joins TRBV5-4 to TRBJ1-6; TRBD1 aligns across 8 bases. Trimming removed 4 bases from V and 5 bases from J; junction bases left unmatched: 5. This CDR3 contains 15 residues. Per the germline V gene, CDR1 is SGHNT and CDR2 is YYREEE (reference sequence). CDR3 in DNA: TGTGCCAGCAGCCCTCAGGGGGCTGATAATTCACCCCTCCACTTT. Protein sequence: CASSPQGADNSPLHF.